One and the same sample provided the 19 T cell receptor beta chains below, sequenced in a study of cytomegalovirus exposure and HLA in healthy donors (dated by TCRdb to about 2017). Libraries were prepared through the immunoSEQ multiplex PCR assay. A mixture of 60 forward primers for TCR Vbeta segments and 13 reverse primers for TCR Jbeta segments was used in the multiplex PCR. The table was pulled from immuneACCESS by TCRdb, which kept in-frame rearrangements only. Such tables lose some clones; where checked, under half of the loss comes from unresolved V genes, and the rest has no known cause. This sample gives over 200,000 clones in total; roughly 91% of them show up just once. Jointly, the top ten make up roughly 1% of the sample. The sample consisted of PBMCs. The source of these receptors is a woman between 18 and 30 years old in good health and CMV-seronegative.

The chain has TRBV19 and TRBJ2-7; 10 nucleotides agree with TRBD2. Germline V gene sequence: CDR1 LNHDA, CDR2 SQIVND (reference sequence). The V segment lost 5 bases and the J segment 0 bases; nucleotides outside the gene matches: 7. This CDR3 contains 16 residues. The CDR3 region is CASSPRTSGYSYEQYF. CDR3 sequence (DNA): TGTGCCAGTAGTCCCCGGACTAGCGGATACTCCTACGAGCAGTACTTC.

The rearrangement links TRBV5-1 to TRBJ2-5; weak D call: TRBD1 (7 bases). Germline assignment: CDR1 SGHRS and CDR2 YFSETQ. The V end was cut by 7 bases, the J end by 1 base, with 14 bases between. There are 14 residues in the CDR3. The CDR3 sequence: CASSRQGGQETQYF. CDR3 nucleotides: TGCGCCAGCTCGAGGCAGGGGGGCCAAGAGACCCAGTACTTC.

This chain connects TRBV15 to TRBJ1-5, with D possibly matching TRBD1 (5 bases). The CDR3 consists of 14 residues. Deletions cut 0 bases from V and 8 bases from J, with 11 bases between. CDR1 and CDR2 from the germline V gene are LNHNV and YYDKDF (reference sequence). CDR3 in amino acids: CATSRDRGAEPQHF. As DNA, the CDR3 is TGTGCCACCAGCAGAGATAGGGGCGCGGAGCCCCAGCATTTT. Filled out from reference TRBV15 and TRBJ1-5, the complete variable domain reads DAMVIQNPRYQVTQFGKPVTLSCSQTLNHNVMYWYQQKSSQAPKLLFHYYDKDFNNEADTPDNFQSRRPNTSFCFLDIRSPGLGDTAMYLCATSRDRGAEPQHFGDGTRLSIL.

The chain is built from TRBV10-2 and TRBJ1-5; the D gene is possibly TRBD1 (5 bases). The CDR3 loop spans 18 amino acids. Germline V gene sequence: CDR1 WSHSY, CDR2 SAAADI. Trimming shortened V by 2 bases and J by 2 bases, and 19 bases separated the two germline ends. The CDR3 sequence: CASSETQGEIVGNQPQHF. DNA for the CDR3: TGCGCCAGCAGTGAGACGCAGGGTGAAATTGTCGGCAATCAGCCCCAGCATTTT.

The V and J genes are TRBV7-6 and TRBJ2-7, with D possibly being TRBD2 (7 bases). The V end was cut by 5 bases, the J end by 4 bases, with 18 bases between. The CDR3 sequence is 15 residues long. The germline CDR1 and CDR2 sequences are SGHVS and FNYEAQ. For the CDR3, the DNA is TGTGCCAGCAGCCTTAGGGGGGGGGATGGATACGAGCAGTACTTC. Translating it yields CASSLRGGDGYEQYF. The full variable domain, completed using reference TRBV7-6 and TRBJ2-7, is GAGVSQSPRYKVTKRGQDVALRCDPISGHVSLYWYRQALGQGPEFLTYFNYEAQQDKSGLPNDRFSAERPEGSISTLTIQRTEQRDSAMYRCASSLRGGDGYEQYFGPGTRLTVT.

V gene TRBV10-3 combines with J gene TRBJ2-7, with D maybe TRBD1 (6 bases). Germline assignment: CDR1 ENHRY and CDR2 SYGVKD. V was trimmed by 1 base and J by 3 bases, leaving 10 bases between them. The CDR3 length is 14 residues. CDR3 region: CAISEYGRGYEQYF. The CDR3 nucleotides are TGTGCCATCAGTGAGTACGGCAGGGGCTACGAGCAGTACTTC.

The CDR3 protein is CAWSAGLANTDTQYF. The CDR3 region has the DNA TGTGCCTGGAGTGCGGGACTAGCCAACACAGATACGCAGTATTTT. The J gene is TRBJ2-3, the V gene TRBV30; 9 positions agree with TRBD2. The CDR3 covers 15 residues. CDR1 and CDR2 (germline): GTSNPN, SVGIG (reference sequence). V was clipped by 1 base and J by 2 bases; unmatched bases: 4.

V usage is TRBV13 and J usage is TRBJ2-6; D may be TRBD2 (5 bases). The CDR3 loop spans 15 amino acids. The germline gives CDR1 PRHDT, CDR2 FYEKMQ (reference sequence). The V end was cut by 5 bases, the J end by 0 bases, with 8 bases between. CDR3 DNA sequence: TGTGCCAGCAGCCCAGGAGGCTCTGGGGCCAACGTCCTGACTTTC. Protein: CASSPGGSGANVLTF.

This chain links TRBV7-2 with TRBJ2-1, with 10 nucleotides matching TRBD2. CDR3 size: 12 residues. Trimming removed 2 bases from V and 14 bases from J; junction bases left unmatched: 3. The germline CDR1 and CDR2 sequences are SGHTA and FQGNSA. Written as DNA, the CDR3 is TGTGCCAGCAGCTTATCTGGACTAGCGGAGTTCTTC. It codes for CASSLSGLAEFF.

V is TRBV6-5 and J is TRBJ2-7; 13 nucleotides align to TRBD2. The CDR3 contains 15 residues. In germline, CDR1 is MNHEY, CDR2 SVGAGI. Unmatched junction bases numbered 7, after V lost 5 bases and J lost 6 bases. The chain's CDR3 is CASSRLTSGRSEQYF. DNA for the CDR3: TGTGCCAGCAGTCGCCTGACTAGCGGGAGGAGCGAGCAGTACTTC.

The chain joins TRBV4-1 to TRBJ2-1; D is perhaps TRBD2 (6 bases). CDR3 length equals 16 residues. V was clipped by 5 bases and J by 3 bases, with 17 bases between them. Germline V gene data show CDR1 as MGHRA and CDR2 as YSYEKL. CDR3 DNA: TGCGCCAGCAGCAAGATGGGGGACTTCTACTACAATGAGCAGTTCTTC. This codes for CASSKMGDFYYNEQFF.

The chain is built from TRBV5-6 and TRBJ2-5; 9 positions agree with TRBD1. The CDR3 has 16 amino acids. V gave up 4 bases and J gave up 2 bases; unmatched junction bases: 9. Germline CDR1 and CDR2: SGHDT and YYEEEE. The CDR3 spells CASSTPGQGLQETQYF. CDR3 sequence (DNA): TGTGCCAGCAGCACCCCGGGACAGGGATTACAAGAGACCCAGTACTTC.

V usage is TRBV7-2 and J usage is TRBJ2-1; a possible D gene is TRBD2 (5 bases). The CDR3 is 15 amino acids. Trimming left V 5 bases short and J 6 bases short, with 17 bases between. Germline CDR1 is SGHTA and CDR2 is FQGNSA. The CDR3 spells CASSPTWVSGNEQFF. The CDR3 DNA reads TGTGCCAGCAGCCCCACTTGGGTAAGCGGCAATGAGCAGTTCTTC. The entire variable domain, with the rest obtained from reference TRBV7-2 and TRBJ2-1, is as follows: GAGVSQSPSNKVTEKGKDVELRCDPISGHTALYWYRQSLGQGLEFLIYFQGNSAPDKSGLPSDRFSAERTGGSVSTLTIQRTQQEDSAVYLCASSPTWVSGNEQFFGPGTRLTVL.

The genes are TRBV4-3 and TRBJ2-7; maybe TRBD2 (5 bases). V was clipped by 1 base and J by 0 bases, with 7 bases between them. Per the germline V gene, CDR1 is LGHNA and CDR2 is YSLEER. This CDR3 has 14 residues. The CDR3 loop reads CASSQAGYSYEQYF. CDR3 nucleotide sequence: TGCGCCAGCAGCCAAGCGGGGTACTCCTACGAGCAGTACTTC.

This clone showed up just once. CDR3 sequence: CASSPPSGVTDTQYF. The DNA for the CDR3 is TGTGCCAGCAGCCCGCCTAGCGGGGTTACAGATACGCAGTATTTT. The rearrangement joins TRBV7-9 to TRBJ2-3; TRBD2 aligns across 9 bases. Per germline, CDR1 SEHNR and CDR2 FQNEAQ (reference sequence). The CDR3 has 15 amino acids. Trimming took 5 bases from V and 3 from J; bases not matched to a gene: 6.

About this clone: One junction end disagrees with the germline gene, perhaps due to a read error. This chain uses TRBV7-9 with TRBJ1-1; TRBD1 matches at 8 bases. Germline V CDR1 and CDR2: SEHNR, FQNEAQ (reference sequence). The CDR3 consists of 16 residues. The CDR3 nucleotides are TGTTCCAGCAGCGCCGACAGGGGTAGACTTGTACTGGGAGCTTTCTTT. It is translated as CSSSADRGRLVLGAFF.

This clone was counted a few times. The rearrangement joins TRBV6-1 to TRBJ2-6, with 8 bases aligning to TRBD1. CDR3 length: 16 amino acids. CDR1 is MNHNS, CDR2 SASEGT, per germline. Losses at the gene ends were 4 bases for V and 1 base for J; bases not matched to a gene: 3. The CDR3 region has the DNA TGTGCCAGCAGTGTTACAGGGGGATCTGGGGCCAACGTCCTGACTTTC. This encodes CASSVTGGSGANVLTF.

The V gene is TRBV5-6, the J gene TRBJ2-7; possible D gene TRBD1, 6 bases. The CDR3 contains 14 residues. V gave up 0 bases and J gave up 3 bases, with 10 bases separating them. Germline values: CDR1 SGHDT, CDR2 YYEEEE. The CDR3 coding sequence is TGTGCCAGCAGCTTGGGGCAGGGGATCTACGAGCAGTACTTC. Translated, it gives CASSLGQGIYEQYF.

The chain carries TRBV9 and TRBJ1-2; the match to TRBD1 covers 8 bases. Trimming cost V 4 bases and J 4 bases; bases outside gene matches: 6. The CDR3 extends over 14 amino acids. Germline V lookup: CDR1 SGDLS, CDR2 YYNGEE. CDR3 coding DNA: TGTGCCAGCAGCACTCAGGGGGCCGGCTATGGCTACACCTTC. Translated, it gives CASSTQGAGYGYTF.